The sequence of this T cell receptor (beta chain) was determined in a study of blood T cell repertoires in COVID-19. Across the whole study: COVID-19 samples collected from the United States, Italy and Spain covered acute and convalescent phases. T cells, B-cell-depleted T cells, or PBMCs supplied cDNA or gDNA.

Followed over time, Seattle patients had been enrolled while infection was active. The CDR3 spans 12 residues. Germline V CDR1 and CDR2: MGHDK, SYGVNS. Trimming left V 6 bases short and J 4 bases short, with 7 bases between. TCRdb keeps only in-frame clones here, not all; method: immunoSEQ multiplex PCR. The sample comprises about 170,000 clones, roughly 81% of which are singletons, and around 2.7% rests with the top ten. Specimen: peripheral blood. This receptor was obtained from a woman older than 75 with COVID-19, enrolled during active disease. J is TRBJ2-1 and V is TRBV25-1, with D tentatively TRBD2 (5 bases). CDR3 in DNA: TGTGCCAGCAGGGACTCTTACAATGAGCAGTTCTTC. Its protein product is CASRDSYNEQFF.